Listed here are 2 T cell receptor beta chains from one sample, sequenced in a study of blood T cell repertoires in COVID-19. Generated by immunoSEQ multiplex PCR, the TCRdb table keeps only in-frame clones and is missing some. Here the sample spans some 190,000 clones, 65% to 80% being singletons. The sample consisted of peripheral blood. Receptors were obtained from a woman aged 45-59 years with acute or convalescent COVID-19.

The chain employs TRBV5-6 and TRBJ1-1; 7 nucleotides agree with TRBD1. After removal of 4 bases from V and 0 bases from J, the junction contained 9 bases not matched to a gene. The length of the CDR3 is 16 residues. Germline CDR1 and CDR2: SGHDT and YYEEEE. DNA for the CDR3: TGTGCCAGCAGCAACCCCGGACAGGCCATGAACACTGAAGCTTTCTTT. It specifies CASSNPGQAMNTEAFF.

This clone was observed a single time. The chain combines TRBV2 with TRBJ1-5; D is ambiguous. Between the trimmed V and J ends, which lost 4 bases and 9 bases, there was a span of 13 bases. The CDR3 spans 13 residues. Germline-derived CDR1 and CDR2 are SNHLY and FYNNEI. DNA for the CDR3: TGTGCCAGCAGTGCCACGGGGAGGACGCCCCAGCATTTT. The encoded protein is CASSATGRTPQHF. Using reference TRBV2 and TRBJ1-5 for the parts outside the CDR3, the full variable domain is EPEVTQTPSHQVTQMGQEVILRCVPISNHLYFYWYRQILGQKVEFLVSFYNNEISEKSEIFDDQFSVERPDGSNFTLKIRSTKLEDSAMYFCASSATGRTPQHFGDGTRLSIL.